This is a list of T cell receptor beta chains from one sample in a study of cytomegalovirus exposure and HLA in healthy donors. Sequencing was performed with immunoSEQ multiplex PCR; in TCRdb, only in-frame clones are kept and a portion is missing. This table holds about 73,000 clones, around 94% found once. The sample taken for sequencing was PBMCs. The receptors originated from a woman aged 18 to 35 in good health and CMV-seropositive. Both conserved end residues are part of each CDR3. Fields, in order: D gene, V gene, clone size, J gene, CDR3 length, CDR3 DNA, CDR3 protein. A D gene is named only where the DNA matches it firmly. Part of the rows lack a size; the others show once, few, many or a class for expanded clones.

d_gene: -; v_gene: TRBV2; abundance: -; j_gene: TRBJ1-5; len: 16; CDR3nt: TGTGCCAGCAAAGAGAGTGGGGGGGCGAGCAATCAGCCCCAGCATTTT; CDR3aa: CASKESGGASNQPQHF
d_gene: -; v_gene: TRBV27; abundance: once; j_gene: TRBJ2-1; len: 15; CDR3nt: TGTGCCAGCAGTTCCCACAGGGGAGGCTACAATGAGCAGTTCTTC; CDR3aa: CASSSHRGGYNEQFF
d_gene: -; v_gene: TRBV15; abundance: -; j_gene: TRBJ2-5; len: 16; CDR3nt: TGTGCCACCAGCAGAGTTCATTTCAGGGCCGAAGAGACCCAGTACTTC; CDR3aa: CATSRVHFRAEETQYF
d_gene: -; v_gene: TRBV28; abundance: -; j_gene: TRBJ1-1; len: 19; CDR3nt: TGTGCCAGCAGCCAGTTTAGTGTGGGGGGAAGGTATGGGAACACTGAAGCTTTCTTT; CDR3aa: CASSQFSVGGRYGNTEAFF
d_gene: -; v_gene: TRBV4-1; abundance: -; j_gene: TRBJ1-1; len: 16; CDR3nt: TGCGCCAGCAGCCTAGACCTGTACGCCCTAAACACTGAAGCTTTCTTT; CDR3aa: CASSLDLYALNTEAFF
d_gene: -; v_gene: TRBV9; abundance: -; j_gene: TRBJ1-1; len: 13; CDR3nt: TGTGCCAGCAGCGCAACATCGAACACTGAAGCTTTCTTT; CDR3aa: CASSATSNTEAFF
d_gene: -; v_gene: TRBV7-9; abundance: once; j_gene: TRBJ2-2; len: 15; CDR3nt: TGTGCCAGCAGCTTAGTCGATCGCGTTACCGGGGAGCTGTTTTTT; CDR3aa: CASSLVDRVTGELFF
d_gene: -; v_gene: TRBV6-6; abundance: -; j_gene: TRBJ1-6; len: 12; CDR3nt: TGTGCCACCTCTTATCGGGTTTCACCCCTCCACTTT; CDR3aa: CATSYRVSPLHF
d_gene: TRBD1; v_gene: TRBV4-1; abundance: -; j_gene: TRBJ1-6; len: 16; CDR3nt: TGCGCCAGCAGCCAGATAAGGGACAGGGCAAATTCACCCCTCCACTTT; CDR3aa: CASSQIRDRANSPLHF
d_gene: -; v_gene: TRBV9; abundance: -; j_gene: TRBJ1-5; len: 13; CDR3nt: TGTGCCAGCAGCGTAGTGAGGGCAGACCTGTCGCATTTT; CDR3aa: CASSVVRADLSHF
d_gene: TRBD1; v_gene: TRBV18; abundance: -; j_gene: TRBJ2-3; len: 14; CDR3nt: TGTGCCAGCTTCCGGGACAGGGAAGCAGATACGCAGTATTTT; CDR3aa: CASFRDREADTQYF
d_gene: TRBD1; v_gene: TRBV18; abundance: once; j_gene: TRBJ1-1; len: 15; CDR3nt: TGTGCCAGCTCACCACCGACAGGGTCGGAAACTGAAGCTTTCTTT; CDR3aa: CASSPPTGSETEAFF
d_gene: TRBD1; v_gene: TRBV28; abundance: -; j_gene: TRBJ1-1; len: 18; CDR3nt: TGTGCCAGCAGACAAACTAACGGACAGGGCTTTATGAACACTGAAGCTTTCTTT; CDR3aa: CASRQTNGQGFMNTEAFF
d_gene: -; v_gene: TRBV11-2; abundance: -; j_gene: TRBJ1-5; len: 15; CDR3nt: TGTGCCAGCAGCTTCAATGCGGGCAGCAATCAGCCCCAGCATTTT; CDR3aa: CASSFNAGSNQPQHF
d_gene: TRBD2; v_gene: TRBV2; abundance: -; j_gene: TRBJ2-5; len: 14; CDR3nt: TGTGCCAGCGGAGGGGGGGGACTAGGAGAGACCCAGTACTTC; CDR3aa: CASGGGGLGETQYF
d_gene: TRBD2; v_gene: TRBV19; abundance: once; j_gene: TRBJ2-1; len: 17; CDR3nt: TGTGCCAGTAGTCCCATGGGGACTAGCGGGAGTGAGAATGAGCAGTTCTTC; CDR3aa: CASSPMGTSGSENEQFF
d_gene: -; v_gene: TRBV5-1; abundance: few; j_gene: TRBJ2-5; len: 11; CDR3nt: TGCGCCAGCAGCTTTAAAGAGACCCAGTACTTC; CDR3aa: CASSFKETQYF
d_gene: -; v_gene: TRBV5-1; abundance: -; j_gene: TRBJ1-6; len: 14; CDR3nt: TGCGCCAGCAGCTTGGACATTATGAATTCACCCCTCCACTTT; CDR3aa: CASSLDIMNSPLHF
d_gene: -; v_gene: TRBV28; abundance: -; j_gene: TRBJ1-5; len: 15; CDR3nt: TGTGCCAGTATCCCCGAAGTCTATAGCAATCAGCCCCAGCATTTT; CDR3aa: CASIPEVYSNQPQHF
d_gene: TRBD1; v_gene: TRBV30; abundance: once; j_gene: TRBJ2-7; len: 12; CDR3nt: TGTGCCGGGACAGGGGTGGCCTACGAGCAGTACTTC; CDR3aa: CAGTGVAYEQYF
d_gene: TRBD1; v_gene: TRBV7-9; abundance: -; j_gene: TRBJ1-2; len: 13; CDR3nt: TGTGCCAGCAGCTTTCGGACAGGGGATAGTTGCACCTTC; CDR3aa: CASSFRTGDSCTF
d_gene: -; v_gene: TRBV5-1; abundance: once; j_gene: TRBJ2-5; len: 12; CDR3nt: TGCGCCAGCAGTCCGTACCAAGAGACCCAGTACTTC; CDR3aa: CASSPYQETQYF
d_gene: TRBD1; v_gene: TRBV28; abundance: -; j_gene: TRBJ2-5; len: 14; CDR3nt: TGTGCCAGCAGTCGGGACAGGGGGTATGAGACCCAGTACTTC; CDR3aa: CASSRDRGYETQYF
d_gene: -; v_gene: TRBV5-6; abundance: -; j_gene: TRBJ2-2; len: 12; CDR3nt: TGTGCCAGCAGACTGGACTACGGGGAGCTGTTTTTT; CDR3aa: CASRLDYGELFF
d_gene: -; v_gene: TRBV9; abundance: -; j_gene: TRBJ2-3; len: 14; CDR3nt: TGTGCCAGCAGCGTAGGTCCCGTCACAGATACGCAGTATTTT; CDR3aa: CASSVGPVTDTQYF
d_gene: TRBD1; v_gene: TRBV2; abundance: -; j_gene: TRBJ2-7; len: 13; CDR3nt: TGTGCCAGCAGCCTGACAGGGCCAGGGGGGCAGTACTTC; CDR3aa: CASSLTGPGGQYF
d_gene: -; v_gene: TRBV4-1; abundance: -; j_gene: TRBJ1-1; len: 12; CDR3nt: TGCGCCAGCTCTTACTTGAACACTGAAGCTTTCTTT; CDR3aa: CASSYLNTEAFF
d_gene: -; v_gene: TRBV28; abundance: -; j_gene: TRBJ2-7; len: 13; CDR3nt: TGTGCCAGCAGTTCGGCAGGTTCCTACGAGCAGTACTTC; CDR3aa: CASSSAGSYEQYF
d_gene: TRBD2; v_gene: TRBV7-9; abundance: -; j_gene: TRBJ2-3; len: 16; CDR3nt: TGTGCCAGCAGCTTAGGACTAGCGGGGAACACAGATACGCAGTATTTT; CDR3aa: CASSLGLAGNTDTQYF
d_gene: -; v_gene: TRBV9; abundance: -; j_gene: TRBJ1-1; len: 17; CDR3nt: TGTGCCAGCAGCGTATTTTCATCGGGATGGGAGGGCACTGAAGCTTTCTTT; CDR3aa: CASSVFSSGWEGTEAFF
d_gene: TRBD1; v_gene: TRBV30; abundance: -; j_gene: TRBJ1-5; len: 19; CDR3nt: TGTGCCTGGAGTGCTCCGGGACAGGGTCGAGGTACGGTGGATCAGCCCCAGCATTTT; CDR3aa: CAWSAPGQGRGTVDQPQHF
d_gene: -; v_gene: TRBV7-9; abundance: -; j_gene: TRBJ2-1; len: 13; CDR3nt: TGTGCCAGCAGCTTCGGGGAAAGCTATGAGCAGTTCTTC; CDR3aa: CASSFGESYEQFF
d_gene: -; v_gene: TRBV10-3; abundance: -; j_gene: TRBJ2-5; len: 15; CDR3nt: TGTGCCATCAGTGAGTCGGCGGGGCCCGGGGAGACCCAGTACTTC; CDR3aa: CAISESAGPGETQYF
d_gene: -; v_gene: TRBV6-5; abundance: -; j_gene: TRBJ2-7; len: 14; CDR3nt: TGTGCCAGCAGTTACTCCGGACAGACCTACGAGCAGTACTTC; CDR3aa: CASSYSGQTYEQYF
d_gene: TRBD1; v_gene: TRBV19; abundance: -; j_gene: TRBJ1-5; len: 18; CDR3nt: TGTGCCAGTCGTCGGACAGGGGCACCCAGTTTCGGCAATCAGCCCCAGCATTTT; CDR3aa: CASRRTGAPSFGNQPQHF
d_gene: TRBD1; v_gene: TRBV28; abundance: -; j_gene: TRBJ2-7; len: 14; CDR3nt: TGTGCCAGCAGTATCGCCGGGACAGGGGGCGCACAGTACTTC; CDR3aa: CASSIAGTGGAQYF
d_gene: TRBD2; v_gene: TRBV5-1; abundance: -; j_gene: TRBJ2-2; len: 18; CDR3nt: TGCGCCAGCAGCCGGGGACTAGCGGGGGCCCTGAACACCGGGGAGCTGTTTTTT; CDR3aa: CASSRGLAGALNTGELFF
d_gene: -; v_gene: TRBV27; abundance: -; j_gene: TRBJ1-5; len: 13; CDR3nt: TGTGCCAGCAGTATCCAGATCAATCAGCCCCAGCATTTT; CDR3aa: CASSIQINQPQHF
d_gene: -; v_gene: TRBV28; abundance: -; j_gene: TRBJ2-2; len: 14; CDR3nt: TGTGCCAGCAGTTTTCAGGGTCCGGCCGGGGAGCTGTTTTTT; CDR3aa: CASSFQGPAGELFF
d_gene: -; v_gene: TRBV19; abundance: -; j_gene: TRBJ1-1; len: 16; CDR3nt: TGTGCCAGTAGTATAAAGTCTGGCGGGTGGAACACTGAAGCTTTCTTT; CDR3aa: CASSIKSGGWNTEAFF
d_gene: -; v_gene: TRBV2; abundance: few; j_gene: TRBJ2-7; len: 14; CDR3nt: TGTGCCAGCAGTGTAAAGCAGGGTCCCTACGAGCAGTACTTC; CDR3aa: CASSVKQGPYEQYF
d_gene: TRBD2; v_gene: TRBV7-2; abundance: -; j_gene: TRBJ2-2; len: 17; CDR3nt: TGTGCCAGCAGAGCCGGGACTAGCGGGACTAACACCGGGGAGCTGTTTTTT; CDR3aa: CASRAGTSGTNTGELFF
d_gene: TRBD2; v_gene: TRBV12-5; abundance: -; j_gene: TRBJ2-7; len: 16; CDR3nt: TGTGCTAGTGGTTTGCCGACTAGCGGGAGTTCGTACGAGCAGTACTTC; CDR3aa: CASGLPTSGSSYEQYF
d_gene: TRBD1; v_gene: TRBV6-6; abundance: -; j_gene: TRBJ1-1; len: 16; CDR3nt: TGTGCCAGCAGTTACGCGAACGATGACAGGGGAACTGAAGCTTTCTTT; CDR3aa: CASSYANDDRGTEAFF
d_gene: -; v_gene: TRBV15; abundance: -; j_gene: TRBJ1-5; len: 15; CDR3nt: TGTGCCACCAGCCTCCGGGACAAAGGACCCCAGCCCCAGCATTTT; CDR3aa: CATSLRDKGPQPQHF
d_gene: TRBD1; v_gene: TRBV9; abundance: -; j_gene: TRBJ1-2; len: 15; CDR3nt: TGTGCCAGCAGCGCCGGGACAGGCGCTAACTATGGCTACACCTTC; CDR3aa: CASSAGTGANYGYTF
d_gene: -; v_gene: TRBV7-9; abundance: -; j_gene: TRBJ2-2; len: 15; CDR3nt: TGTGCCAGCAGCTTAGTGACTGGGAACACCGGGGAGCTGTTTTTT; CDR3aa: CASSLVTGNTGELFF
d_gene: -; v_gene: TRBV7-9; abundance: once; j_gene: TRBJ2-3; len: 15; CDR3nt: TGTGCCAGCAGCTCCCGGAGCGCGGGCACAGATACGCAGTATTTT; CDR3aa: CASSSRSAGTDTQYF
d_gene: -; v_gene: TRBV5-1; abundance: -; j_gene: TRBJ2-2; len: 17; CDR3nt: TGCGCCAGCAGCCATCACTTAAGGCTATCAGGAACCGGGGAGCTGTTTTTT; CDR3aa: CASSHHLRLSGTGELFF
d_gene: TRBD1; v_gene: TRBV18; abundance: -; j_gene: TRBJ2-7; len: 12; CDR3nt: TGTGCCAGCTCACCGCAACAGGGGCGCAAGTACTTC; CDR3aa: CASSPQQGRKYF
d_gene: TRBD2; v_gene: TRBV9; abundance: -; j_gene: TRBJ2-3; len: 15; CDR3nt: TGTGCCAGCAGCGTAGAGCGGGGCCTCACAGATACGCAGTATTTT; CDR3aa: CASSVERGLTDTQYF
d_gene: TRBD2; v_gene: TRBV19; abundance: -; j_gene: TRBJ2-3; len: 14; CDR3nt: TGTGCCAGTACGGGACTAGCAAGTACAGATACGCAGTATTTT; CDR3aa: CASTGLASTDTQYF
d_gene: TRBD1; v_gene: TRBV28; abundance: -; j_gene: TRBJ2-4; len: 16; CDR3nt: TGTGCCAGCAGTCGACCGACAGGGACCTCCAAAAACATTCAGTACTTC; CDR3aa: CASSRPTGTSKNIQYF